The 2 T cell receptor beta chains below were found in one sample sequenced in a study of blood T cells in healthy people across ages. Combining a sample-barcoded 5' primer with a J-beta primer mix, a second PCR ran for roughly 6 to 12 cycles. TCRdb re-derived calls from the 5' RACE reads in MiXCR, one entry per CDR3 protein. The repertoire holds around 280,000 distinct CDR3 sequences, with 25% to 30% as singletons. The sequencing sample was made of blood. The source of these receptors is a woman in her 70s in good health.

The chain recombines TRBV27 with TRBJ1-6, with D hard to call. The CDR3 sequence is 15 residues long. V was clipped by 3 bases and J by 10 bases, with 16 bases between them. Germline CDR1 reads MNHEY; CDR2 reads SMNVEV (reference sequence). The CDR3 DNA follows: TGTGCCAGCAGTTTCTCCATCTCCCCGGAATCACCCCTCCACTTT. It codes for CASSFSISPESPLHF.

V and J are TRBV29-1 and TRBJ1-1; 8 bases are shared with TRBD1. Germline V gene data show CDR1 as SQVTM and CDR2 as ANQGSEA. The CDR3 has 13 amino acids. Losses at the gene ends were 2 bases for V and 10 bases for J; bases not matched to a gene: 9. In DNA, the CDR3 is TGCAGCGTTGAACCCCAGGGGGCGCCGTTAGCTTTCTTT. Protein sequence: CSVEPQGAPLAFF.